Shown below are 27 T cell receptor beta chains from a single sample sequenced in a study of CD8 T cells in ankylosing spondylitis. From the 5' RACE reads, TCRdb called clonotypes with MiXCR, one entry per CDR3 protein. This table holds more than 650,000 distinct CDR3 sequences, roughly 12% found once. Their cognate antigens are unknown. Whole-study results and caveats: A motif of 7 to 9 highly homologous TCR beta variants was seen as apparently characteristic of ankylosing spondylitis blood.

The sample comprised blood, either unsorted or a sorted T cell fraction (not recorded which). These receptor sequences come from a male donor with ankylosing spondylitis.

This sequence joins TRBV6-1 and TRBJ2-7, with 12 bases aligning to TRBD2. The V and J ends lost 6 bases and 5 bases, in that order; junction bases with no gene match: 5. The CDR3 totals 14 residues. The germline V gene encodes CDR1 MNHNS and CDR2 SASEGT. DNA for the CDR3: TGTGCCAGCAGCCCTAGCGGGAGGGGCGACGAGCAGTACTTC. Its translation: CASSPSGRGDEQYF.

The rearrangement joins TRBV6-1 to TRBJ1-2; 9 nucleotides line up with TRBD1. V shed 9 bases and J 5 bases; nucleotides not matched to a gene: 10. Germline assignment: CDR1 MNHNS and CDR2 SASEGT. The CDR3 extends over 14 amino acids. DNA for the CDR3: TGTGCCAGTTTACCTTCCGGGACAGGGTATGGCTACACCTTC. Protein product: CASLPSGTGYGYTF.

The rearrangement joins TRBV6-1 to TRBJ1-6; D ambiguous. Germline loops: CDR1 MNHNS, CDR2 SASEGT. V gave up 5 bases and J gave up 6 bases, with 14 bases separating them. The CDR3 has 15 residues. The CDR3 here is CASSRKWWGNSPLHF. The CDR3 bases are TGTGCCAGCAGTCGAAAGTGGTGGGGTAATTCACCCCTCCACTTT.

This clonotype was seen a few times. The genes are TRBV5-6 and TRBJ1-1, with 8 nucleotides matching TRBD1. Germline values: CDR1 SGHDT, CDR2 YYEEEE. With 5 bases clipped from V and 6 bases from J, the junction kept 9 bases outside the gene matches. This CDR3 region has 14 residues. As DNA, the CDR3 is TGTGCCAGCAGACGATTAGGACAGGGTCCTGAAGCTTTCTTT. Its translation is CASRRLGQGPEAFF.

This clonotype was seen a few times. The CDR3 DNA reads as TGTGCCAGCAGCTTAGTTTCCGGCAGGGCGAATCAGCCCCAGCATTTT. Its protein product is CASSLVSGRANQPQHF. This chain connects TRBV7-8 to TRBJ1-5, with D perhaps matching TRBD1 (5 bases). V was clipped by 1 base and J by 4 bases, with 14 bases between them. This CDR3 has 16 residues. Germline V gene sequence: CDR1 SGHVS, CDR2 FQNEAQ.

V and J are TRBV6-5 and TRBJ2-3; D is ambiguous. CDR1 and CDR2 from the germline V gene are MNHEY and SVGAGI. This CDR3 region has 14 residues. The V and J ends lost 2 bases and 6 bases respectively, with 12 bases between them. CDR3 loop: CASSYRVSGDTQYF. CDR3 sequence (DNA): TGTGCCAGCAGTTACAGGGTCAGTGGGGATACGCAGTATTTT.

The chain recombines TRBV12-3 or TRBV12-4 with TRBJ2-3; D is perhaps TRBD2 (6 bases). The ends were cut back, 5 bases at V and 0 bases at J, with 21 bases in the middle. The length of the CDR3 is 18 residues. Here the CDR3 DNA reads TGTGCCAGCAGTCCCCGACATTTAGCGGATGTGAGCACAGATACGCAGTATTTT. Translated: CASSPRHLADVSTDTQYF.

The CDR3 sequence: CASSLGGHIPYEQYF. The CDR3 bases are TGTGCCAGCAGTTTAGGTGGGCACATCCCCTACGAGCAGTACTTC. The gene calls are TRBV27 and TRBJ2-7; D gene uncertain. CDR3 length equals 15 residues. The V end was cut by 2 bases, the J end by 2 bases, with 13 bases between. The germline V gene has CDR1 MNHEY and CDR2 SMNVEV (reference sequence).

This clonotype came up a few times. The CDR3 bases are TGTGCCAGCAGCCCGGGACAGGGTTGGTCCGGGGAGCTGTTTTTT. Residues: CASSPGQGWSGELFF. This sequence joins TRBV6-1 and TRBJ2-2; 9 bases fit TRBD1. Germline CDR1 and CDR2: MNHNS and SASEGT. V trimming: 6 bases; J trimming: 6 bases; junction bases outside the gene matches: 8. The CDR3 sequence is 15 residues long.

This chain links TRBV12-3 or TRBV12-4 with TRBJ2-3, with 7 bases aligning to TRBD1. V lost 1 base to trimming and J lost 6 bases; unmatched junction nucleotides: 7. The CDR3 spans 15 residues. The chain's CDR3 is CASSLDRGLSDTQYF. The CDR3 nucleotides read TGTGCCAGCAGTTTAGACAGGGGTCTGAGTGATACGCAGTATTTT.

The rearrangement links TRBV7-2 to TRBJ2-5; D gene unclear. V lost 4 bases, J lost 3 bases, and 12 bases lay in between. The CDR3 is made up of 14 amino acids. Per the germline V gene, CDR1 is SGHTA and CDR2 is FQGNSA. The CDR3 nucleotides are TGTGCCAGCAGCTCTCGGTGGGTGGAAGAGACCCAGTACTTC. This gives the protein CASSSRWVEETQYF.

The sample holds a few counts of this clonotype. This chain joins TRBV6-1 and TRBJ2-7; D gene ambiguous. This CDR3 is built from 14 residues. Per the germline V gene, CDR1 is MNHNS and CDR2 is SASEGT. Trimming shortened V by 4 bases and J by 5 bases, and 15 bases separated the two germline ends. CDR3 sequence (DNA): TGTGCCAGCAGTGTCCCGACATCCCGGCACGAGCAGTACTTC. Residues: CASSVPTSRHEQYF.

The J gene is TRBJ1-2, the V gene TRBV7-2, with D unclear. Germline values: CDR1 SGHTA, CDR2 FQGNSA. With 3 bases removed from V and 0 bases from J, the gap between germline ends came to 8 bases. The CDR3 has 14 amino acids. The CDR3 protein is CASSFSDTNYGYTF. The DNA for the CDR3 is TGTGCCAGCAGCTTCTCGGATACTAACTATGGCTACACCTTC.

This clonotype was seen more than once but under ten times. This chain links TRBV7-3 with TRBJ1-5, with D uncertain. This CDR3 spans 13 amino acids. Germline-derived CDR1 and CDR2 are SGHTA and FQGTGA. V shed 8 bases and J shed 0 bases, with 8 bases lying between them. CDR3 in DNA: TGTGCCAGCGCCGAGGGTAGCAATCAGCCCCAGCATTTT. Translated: CASAEGSNQPQHF.

This clonotype showed up just a few times. The gene calls are TRBV7-3 and TRBJ1-1, with D possibly being TRBD1 (6 bases). The CDR3 is made up of 15 amino acids. Per germline, CDR1 SGHTA and CDR2 FQGTGA. V dropped 5 bases and J dropped 1 base, with 14 bases sitting between them. This CDR3 is CASSLGQITNTEAFF. DNA of the CDR3: TGTGCCAGCAGCCTAGGACAGATAACGAACACTGAAGCTTTCTTT.

This clonotype was found a few times. This chain links TRBV5-1 with TRBJ2-1, with D perhaps matching TRBD2 (5 bases). Per the germline V gene, CDR1 is SGHRS and CDR2 is YFSETQ. The V gene lost 0 bases and the J gene lost 0 bases, with 13 bases spanning the gap. The CDR3 runs 17 residues. The CDR3 coding sequence is TGCGCCAGCAGCTTGGTAGGACTCTCGGGCTCCTACAATGAGCAGTTCTTC. Translated: CASSLVGLSGSYNEQFF.

This chain links TRBV5-1 with TRBJ1-1, with 8 bases fitting TRBD1. The length of the CDR3 is 17 residues. Germline assignment: CDR1 SGHRS and CDR2 YFSETQ. After removal of 4 bases from V and 3 bases from J, the junction contained 14 bases not matched to a gene. The CDR3 DNA reads TGCGCCAGCAGCAGGGAGGGACAGGTTTATTCGGACACTGAAGCTTTCTTT. It translates to CASSREGQVYSDTEAFF.

The V and J genes are TRBV28 and TRBJ1-1, with D unclear. V was cut by 7 bases and J by 5 bases, with 11 bases left in between. The CDR3 length is 12 residues. Germline lookup yields CDR1 MDHEN and CDR2 SYDVKM. CDR3 amino acids: CASTPHATEAFF. The CDR3 DNA follows: TGTGCCAGCACCCCGCACGCTACTGAAGCTTTCTTT.

This clonotype was seen repeatedly, ten times or more. The chain joins TRBV20-1 to TRBJ1-1; D is uncertain. The germline V gene has CDR1 DFQATT and CDR2 SNEGSKA (reference sequence). The CDR3 covers 16 residues. V was clipped by 0 bases and J by 4 bases, with 18 bases between them. The CDR3 protein is CSARDPLGWRSTEAFF. CDR3 sequence (DNA): TGCAGTGCTAGAGATCCCTTAGGGTGGCGGAGCACTGAAGCTTTCTTT.

The sample holds a few counts of this clonotype. The chain couples TRBV4-1 to TRBJ2-1; no clear D. With 6 bases removed from V and 1 base from J, the gap between germline ends came to 13 bases. Per germline, CDR1 MGHRA and CDR2 YSYEKL. CDR3 size: 15 residues. CDR3 residues: CASRHELPSYNEQFF. The CDR3 DNA is TGCGCCAGCAGACACGAACTACCATCCTACAATGAGCAGTTCTTC.

This clonotype showed up just a few times. CDR3 protein: CASSLGAVDRATEKTYEQYF. CDR3 in DNA: TGCGCCAGCAGCTTGGGAGCGGTGGACAGAGCAACGGAGAAAACCTACGAGCAGTACTTC. This rearrangement joins TRBV5-1 to TRBJ2-7, with D possibly TRBD1 on 6 matching bases. V was clipped by 0 bases and J by 2 bases, with 27 bases between them. The CDR3 has 20 residues. The germline CDR1 and CDR2 sequences are SGHRS and YFSETQ.

In its sample, this clonotype was seen many times. Written as DNA, the CDR3 is TGCAGTGCTAGAGGCGGCTCTGGGGCCAACGTCCTGACTTTC. It specifies CSARGGSGANVLTF. The chain employs TRBV20-1 and TRBJ2-6; no clear D gene. Germline values: CDR1 DFQATT, CDR2 SNEGSKA (reference sequence). The CDR3 length is 14 residues. The V gene lost 1 base and the J gene lost 0 bases, with 4 bases spanning the gap.

J is TRBJ2-5 and V is TRBV5-1, with 8 bases identical to TRBD2. There are 15 residues in the CDR3. Germline CDR1 reads SGHRS; CDR2 reads YFSETQ. The J segment lost 3 bases and the V segment lost 0 bases, leaving 4 bases of the junction unmatched. The CDR3 protein is CASSLGTSLEETQYF. The CDR3 nucleotides are TGCGCCAGCAGCTTGGGGACTAGCTTGGAAGAGACCCAGTACTTC.

This clonotype was observed many times. The chain has TRBV3-1 and TRBJ2-3; no firm D call. The CDR3 spans 12 residues. V was trimmed by 4 bases and J by 2 bases, leaving 4 bases between them. Germline lookup yields CDR1 LGHDT and CDR2 YNNKEL (reference sequence). This chain's CDR3 is CASSRTTDTQYF. The DNA of the CDR3 is TGTGCCAGCAGCCGGACCACAGATACGCAGTATTTT.

This chain links TRBV20-1 with TRBJ2-7; D may match TRBD1 or TRBD2 (6 bases each). Germline CDR1 reads DFQATT; CDR2 reads SNEGSKA (reference sequence). This CDR3 spans 12 amino acids. V was clipped by 1 base and J by 9 bases, with 13 bases between them. The CDR3 coding sequence is TGCAGTGCTAGAGGTGTGGGGGGCGGGCAGTACTTC. As protein: CSARGVGGGQYF.

This clonotype was counted between two and nine times. The gene calls are TRBV7-9 and TRBJ2-3, with D perhaps matching TRBD2 (6 bases). The CDR3 is made up of 15 amino acids. In germline, CDR1 is SEHNR, CDR2 FQNEAQ (reference sequence). V was cut by 6 bases and J by 2 bases, with 15 bases left in between. Written as DNA, the CDR3 is TGTGCCAGCAGGCCGGGGGACTTCATCACAGATACGCAGTATTTT. This encodes CASRPGDFITDTQYF.

V usage is TRBV20-1 and J usage is TRBJ2-2; no firm D call. The length of the CDR3 is 13 residues. The germline V gene encodes CDR1 DFQATT and CDR2 SNEGSKA (reference sequence). V was cut by 6 bases and J by 4 bases, with 12 bases left in between. The CDR3 region is CSAKEVGTGELFF. The CDR3 nucleotides read TGCAGTGCCAAAGAGGTGGGCACCGGGGAGCTGTTTTTT.